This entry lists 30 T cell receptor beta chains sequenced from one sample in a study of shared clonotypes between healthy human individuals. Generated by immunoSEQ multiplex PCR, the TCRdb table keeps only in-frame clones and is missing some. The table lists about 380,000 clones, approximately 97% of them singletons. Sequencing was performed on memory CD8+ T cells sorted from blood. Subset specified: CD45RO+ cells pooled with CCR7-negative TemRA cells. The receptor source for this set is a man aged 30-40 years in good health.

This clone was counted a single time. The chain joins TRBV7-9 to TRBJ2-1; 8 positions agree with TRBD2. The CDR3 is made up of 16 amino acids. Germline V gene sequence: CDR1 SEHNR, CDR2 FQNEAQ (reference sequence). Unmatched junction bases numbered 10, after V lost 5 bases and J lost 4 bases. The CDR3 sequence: CASSPTGGSRYNEQFF. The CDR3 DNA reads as TGTGCCAGCAGCCCGACGGGGGGGTCAAGGTACAATGAGCAGTTCTTC.

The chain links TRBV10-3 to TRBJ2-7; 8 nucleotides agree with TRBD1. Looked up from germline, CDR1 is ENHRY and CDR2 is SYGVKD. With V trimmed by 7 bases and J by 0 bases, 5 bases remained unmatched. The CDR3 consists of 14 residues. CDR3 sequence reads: CAITHDRGSYEQYF. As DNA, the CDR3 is TGTGCCATCACTCACGACAGGGGCTCCTACGAGCAGTACTTC.

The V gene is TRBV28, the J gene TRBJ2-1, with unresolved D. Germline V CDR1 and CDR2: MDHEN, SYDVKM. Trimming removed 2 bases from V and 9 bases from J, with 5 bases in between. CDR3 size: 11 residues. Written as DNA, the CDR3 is TGTGCCAGCAGTTTAATGGGTGAGCAGTTCTTC. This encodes CASSLMGEQFF. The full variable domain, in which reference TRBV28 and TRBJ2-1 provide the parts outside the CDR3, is DVKVTQSSRYLVKRTGEKVFLECVQDMDHENMFWYRQDPGLGLRLIYFSYDVKMKEKGDIPEGYSVSREKKERFSLILESASTNQTSMYLCASSLMGEQFFGPGTRLTVL.

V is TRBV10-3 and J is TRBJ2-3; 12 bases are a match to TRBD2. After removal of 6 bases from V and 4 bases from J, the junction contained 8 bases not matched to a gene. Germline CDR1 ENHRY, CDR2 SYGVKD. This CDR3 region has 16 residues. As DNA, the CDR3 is TGTGCCATCAGCGATGCGACTAGCGGGAGTGCAGATACGCAGTATTTT. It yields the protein CAISDATSGSADTQYF.

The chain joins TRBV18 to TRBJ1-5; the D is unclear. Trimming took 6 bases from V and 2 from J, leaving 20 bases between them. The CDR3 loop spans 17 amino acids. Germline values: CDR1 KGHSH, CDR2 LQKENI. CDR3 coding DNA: TGTGCCAGCTCGCCTGGGTTGTCCTCATCCCGCAATCAGCCCCAGCATTTT. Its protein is CASSPGLSSSRNQPQHF. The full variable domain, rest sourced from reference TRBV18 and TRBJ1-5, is NAGVMQNPRHLVRRRGQEARLRCSPMKGHSHVYWYRQLPEEGLKFMVYLQKENIIDESGMPKERFSAEFPKEGPSILRIQQVVRGDSAAYFCASSPGLSSSRNQPQHFGDGTRLSIL.

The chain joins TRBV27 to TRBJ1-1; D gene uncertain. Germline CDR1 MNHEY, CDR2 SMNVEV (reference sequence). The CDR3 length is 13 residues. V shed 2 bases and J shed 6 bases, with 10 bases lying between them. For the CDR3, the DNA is TGTGCCAGCAGTTTAGCGTTCAAATCTGAAGCTTTCTTT. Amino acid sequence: CASSLAFKSEAFF.

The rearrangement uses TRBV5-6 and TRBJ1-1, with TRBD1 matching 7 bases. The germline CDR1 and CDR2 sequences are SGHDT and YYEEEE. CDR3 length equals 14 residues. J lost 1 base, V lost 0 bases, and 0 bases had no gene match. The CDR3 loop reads CASSLAGGNTEAFF. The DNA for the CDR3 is TGTGCCAGCAGCTTGGCAGGGGGGAACACTGAAGCTTTCTTT.

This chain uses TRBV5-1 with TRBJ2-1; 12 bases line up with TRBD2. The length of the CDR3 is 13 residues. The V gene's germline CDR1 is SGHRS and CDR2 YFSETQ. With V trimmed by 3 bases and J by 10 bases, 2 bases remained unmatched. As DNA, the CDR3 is TGCGCCAGCAGCTCGGGACTAGCGGGCGAGCAGTTCTTC. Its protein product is CASSSGLAGEQFF.

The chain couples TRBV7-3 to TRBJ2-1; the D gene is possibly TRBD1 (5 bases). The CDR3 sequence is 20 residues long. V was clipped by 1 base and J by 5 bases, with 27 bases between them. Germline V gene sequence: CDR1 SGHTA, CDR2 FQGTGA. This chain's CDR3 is CASSLSPYSRIRGDHNEQFF. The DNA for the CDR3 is TGTGCCAGCAGCTTAAGCCCCTATTCTAGGATAAGGGGCGACCACAATGAGCAGTTCTTC.

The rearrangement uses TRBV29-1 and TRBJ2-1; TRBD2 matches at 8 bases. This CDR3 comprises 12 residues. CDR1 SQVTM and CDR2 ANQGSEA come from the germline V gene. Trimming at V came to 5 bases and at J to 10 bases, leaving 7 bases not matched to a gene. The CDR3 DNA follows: TGCAGCGTTATCCTAGCGGGCCCCGAGCAGTTCTTC. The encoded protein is CSVILAGPEQFF.

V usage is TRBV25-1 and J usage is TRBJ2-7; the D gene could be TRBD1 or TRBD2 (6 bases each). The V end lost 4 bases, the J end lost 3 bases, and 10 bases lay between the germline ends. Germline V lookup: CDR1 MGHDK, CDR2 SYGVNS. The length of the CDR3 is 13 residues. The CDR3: CASSAGAFYEQYF. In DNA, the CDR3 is TGTGCCAGCAGTGCGGGGGCTTTCTACGAGCAGTACTTC.

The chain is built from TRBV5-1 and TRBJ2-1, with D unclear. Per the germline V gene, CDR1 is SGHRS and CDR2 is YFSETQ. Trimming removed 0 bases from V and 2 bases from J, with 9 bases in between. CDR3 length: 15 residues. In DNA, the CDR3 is TGCGCCAGCAGCTTGGAGGTGGGCCCCTACAATGAGCAGTTCTTC. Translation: CASSLEVGPYNEQFF.

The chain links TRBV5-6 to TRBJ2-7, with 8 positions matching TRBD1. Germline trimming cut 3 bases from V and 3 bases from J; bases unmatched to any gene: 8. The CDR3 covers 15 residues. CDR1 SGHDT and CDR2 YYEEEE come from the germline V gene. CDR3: CASSYRDRPLYEQYF. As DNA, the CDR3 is TGTGCCAGCAGCTACAGGGACAGGCCTCTCTACGAGCAGTACTTC.

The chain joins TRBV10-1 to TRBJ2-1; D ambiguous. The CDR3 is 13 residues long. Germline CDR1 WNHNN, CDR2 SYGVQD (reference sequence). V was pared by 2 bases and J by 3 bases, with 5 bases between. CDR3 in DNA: TGCGCCAGCAGTGAGGGGCACTACAATGAGCAGTTCTTC. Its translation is CASSEGHYNEQFF.

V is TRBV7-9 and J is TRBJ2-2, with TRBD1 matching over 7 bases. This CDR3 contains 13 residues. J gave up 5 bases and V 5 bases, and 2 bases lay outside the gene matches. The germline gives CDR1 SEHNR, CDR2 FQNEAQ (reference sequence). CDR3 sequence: CASSLGQTGELFF. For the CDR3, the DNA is TGTGCCAGCAGCCTGGGACAGACCGGGGAGCTGTTTTTT.

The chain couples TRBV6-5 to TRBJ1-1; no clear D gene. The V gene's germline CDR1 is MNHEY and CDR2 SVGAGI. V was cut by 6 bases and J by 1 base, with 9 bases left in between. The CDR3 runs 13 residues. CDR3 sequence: CASSRSGNTEAFF. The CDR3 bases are TGTGCCAGCAGCCGCTCAGGGAACACTGAAGCTTTCTTT.

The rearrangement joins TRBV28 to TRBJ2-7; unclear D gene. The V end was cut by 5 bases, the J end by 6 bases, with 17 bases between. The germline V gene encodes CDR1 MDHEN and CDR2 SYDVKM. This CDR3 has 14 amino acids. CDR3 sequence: CASSRSGRWGEQYF. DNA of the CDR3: TGTGCCAGCAGTCGTTCCGGCAGGTGGGGCGAGCAGTACTTC.

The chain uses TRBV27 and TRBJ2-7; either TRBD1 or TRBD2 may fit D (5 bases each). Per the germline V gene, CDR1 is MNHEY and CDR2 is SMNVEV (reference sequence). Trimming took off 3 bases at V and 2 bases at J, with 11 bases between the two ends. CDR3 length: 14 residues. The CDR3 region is CASSFRDGAYEQYF. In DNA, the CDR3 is TGTGCCAGCAGTTTCCGGGACGGTGCCTACGAGCAGTACTTC.

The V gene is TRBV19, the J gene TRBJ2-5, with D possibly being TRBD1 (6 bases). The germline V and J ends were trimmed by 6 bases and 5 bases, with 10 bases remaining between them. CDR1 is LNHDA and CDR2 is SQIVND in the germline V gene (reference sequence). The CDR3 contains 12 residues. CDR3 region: CASRGGVETQYF. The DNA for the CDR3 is TGTGCCAGTAGAGGGGGAGTGGAGACCCAGTACTTC.

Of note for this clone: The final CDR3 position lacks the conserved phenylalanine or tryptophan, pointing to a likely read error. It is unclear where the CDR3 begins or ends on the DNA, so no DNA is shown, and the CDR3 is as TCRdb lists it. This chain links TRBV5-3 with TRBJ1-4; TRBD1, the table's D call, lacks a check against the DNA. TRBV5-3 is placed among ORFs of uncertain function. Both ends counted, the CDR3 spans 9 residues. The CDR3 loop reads CARVGQGSS.

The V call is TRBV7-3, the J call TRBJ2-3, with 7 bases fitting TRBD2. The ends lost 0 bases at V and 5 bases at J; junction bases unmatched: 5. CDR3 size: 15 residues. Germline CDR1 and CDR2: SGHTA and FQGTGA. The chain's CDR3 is CASSLTRGSEDTQYF. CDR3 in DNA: TGTGCCAGCAGCTTAACACGCGGGAGTGAAGATACGCAGTATTTT.

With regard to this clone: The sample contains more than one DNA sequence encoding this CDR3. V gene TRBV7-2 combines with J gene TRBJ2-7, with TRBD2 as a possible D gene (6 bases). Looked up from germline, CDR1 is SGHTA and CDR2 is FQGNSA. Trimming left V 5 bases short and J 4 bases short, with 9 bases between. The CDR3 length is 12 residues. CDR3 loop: CASSLSGYEQYF. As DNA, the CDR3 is TGTGCCAGCAGCCTCAGCGGGTACGAGCAGTACTTC.

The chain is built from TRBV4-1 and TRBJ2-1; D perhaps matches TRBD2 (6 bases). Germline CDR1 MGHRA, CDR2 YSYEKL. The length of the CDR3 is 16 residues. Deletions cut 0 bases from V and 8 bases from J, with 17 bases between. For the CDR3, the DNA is TGCGCCAGCAGCCAAGAAATGGGGGGATTGTTGGATGAGCAGTTCTTC. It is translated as CASSQEMGGLLDEQFF.

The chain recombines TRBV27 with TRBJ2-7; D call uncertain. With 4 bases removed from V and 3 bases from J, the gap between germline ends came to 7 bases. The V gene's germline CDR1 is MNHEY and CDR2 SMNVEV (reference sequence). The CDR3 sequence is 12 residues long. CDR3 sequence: CASSSINYEQYF. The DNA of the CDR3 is TGTGCCAGCAGTTCGATAAACTACGAGCAGTACTTC.

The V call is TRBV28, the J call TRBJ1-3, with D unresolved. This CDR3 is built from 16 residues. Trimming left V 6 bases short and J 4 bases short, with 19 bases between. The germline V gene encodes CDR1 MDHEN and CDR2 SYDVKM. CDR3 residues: CASSPTGPHGGNTIYF. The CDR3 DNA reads TGTGCCAGCAGCCCGACCGGGCCACACGGCGGAAACACCATATATTTT.

In nucleotides, the CDR3 is TGTGCCAGCAGGCCTGCGGGAGGGCCAGAAGAGCAGTACTTC. Translating it yields CASRPAGGPEEQYF. The chain joins TRBV6-5 to TRBJ2-7; 9 bases align to TRBD2. The CDR3 is 14 residues long. After removal of 6 bases from V and 7 bases from J, the junction contained 10 bases not matched to a gene. Germline values: CDR1 MNHEY, CDR2 SVGAGI.

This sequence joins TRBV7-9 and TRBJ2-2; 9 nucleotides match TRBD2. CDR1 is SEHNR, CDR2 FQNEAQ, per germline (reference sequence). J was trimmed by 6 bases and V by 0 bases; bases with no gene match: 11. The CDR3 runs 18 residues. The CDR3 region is CASSLAHVAGGPAGELFF. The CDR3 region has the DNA TGTGCCAGCAGCTTAGCCCATGTGGCGGGAGGGCCCGCCGGGGAGCTGTTTTTT.

The CDR3 bases are TGTGCCAGTAGTATAGGCGGGGCCTATGGCTACACCTTC. Translation: CASSIGGAYGYTF. The J gene is TRBJ1-2, the V gene TRBV19; D is perhaps TRBD1 (5 bases). Germline lookup yields CDR1 LNHDA and CDR2 SQIVND (reference sequence). This CDR3 has 13 residues. The V and J ends lost 1 base and 4 bases respectively, with 7 bases between them.

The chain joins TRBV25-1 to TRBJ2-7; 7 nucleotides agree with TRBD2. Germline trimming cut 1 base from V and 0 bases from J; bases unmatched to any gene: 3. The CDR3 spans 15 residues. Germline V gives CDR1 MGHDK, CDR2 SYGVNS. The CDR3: CASSESGGPSYEQYF. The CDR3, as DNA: TGTGCCAGCAGTGAATCGGGGGGACCCTCCTACGAGCAGTACTTC.

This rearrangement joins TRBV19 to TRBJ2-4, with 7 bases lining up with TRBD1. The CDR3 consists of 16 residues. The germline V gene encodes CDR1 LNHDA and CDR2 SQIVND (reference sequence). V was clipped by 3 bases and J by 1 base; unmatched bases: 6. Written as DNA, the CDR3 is TGTGCCAGTAGTATCACAGGGGAGCGGGCCAAAAACATTCAGTACTTC. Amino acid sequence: CASSITGERAKNIQYF.